This T cell receptor (beta chain) was found in a study of T cells after yellow fever vaccination. The study made its TCR cDNA through 5'RACE template switching. That step introduced a universal primer site along with UMIs. From the 5' RACE reads, TCRdb called clonotypes with MiXCR, one entry per CDR3 protein. The sample lists hundreds of thousands of distinct CDR3 sequences; roughly 8.7% were seen once. Note on this clonotype: Its antigen is currently unknown.

Study-wide results and limits: The study found a weaker secondary response that peaked faster, day 5 versus 15. FACS-sorted repertoires might harbor abundant contaminating clonotypes from the bulk population. Across the CD4 and CD8 compartments, a small share of clonotypes was present in both.

CDR1 and CDR2 (germline): LGHNA, YSLEER. This CDR3 comprises 18 residues. With 2 bases removed from V and 6 bases from J, the gap between germline ends came to 20 bases. This sequence joins TRBV4-3 and TRBJ1-6; D perhaps matches TRBD1 (5 bases). This TCR came from a man aged 18-30 years who received the YFV17D yellow fever vaccine. Specimen: PBMCs, collected on the day of the first yellow fever vaccination. The CDR3 loop reads CASSQTISPGFTNSPLHF. The DNA for the CDR3 is TGCGCCAGCAGCCAAACTATCAGTCCAGGGTTTACTAATTCACCCCTCCACTTT.